This T cell receptor beta chain was retrieved from a study of cytomegalovirus exposure and HLA in healthy donors (dated by TCRdb to the late 2010s). About the full investigation: An earlier analysis of several hundred of the donors reported about 290 Gb of sequence data and 117 million unique TCR beta sequences from approximately 180 million T cells. Every repertoire in the discovery cohort had been generated on one and the same sequencing platform. Of the roughly 410 genotyped donors, more than 75% were placed in the genetic ancestry cluster associated with self-reported Caucasian donors. In a later analysis, previously published TCR beta repertoires from some 640 donors were re-analyzed and high-resolution HLA genotyping was added so that TCR occurrence patterns could be studied. A separate validation cohort of more than 100 different subjects was used in addition to the 666-subject first cohort. An earlier analysis of around 640 of the donors used high-throughput TCR beta sequencing to judge whether each TCR beta V gene segment behaved as functional or pseudogenic. Four to six DR-DQ haplotypes were handled as single units for association and clustering because linkage in the cohort was strong. In the later analysis, no new phenotypic data were used to find candidate immune exposures; instead, reliance was placed on TCR beta sequences and their occurrence across donors. Donor age, sex, ethnicity and CMV serostatus were compiled together with the repertoire data. HLA typing covered class I and class II loci at four-digit resolution. Typing coverage differed by locus: A, B, C, DRB1 and DQB1 were typed in roughly 629-640 donors, DQA1 in about 500, DPA1 in around 580, and DPB1 in roughly 470. On average, approximately 250,000 unique TCR beta nucleotide sequences were sequenced per donor among some 420 genotyped donors of the cohort, with roughly 18% of those sequences being non-productive. To predict cytomegalovirus infection status, the study brought together high-throughput TCR immunosequencing, statistical association of individual TCRs with disease status, and machine learning. The study profiled the T cell repertoires of 666 subjects by immunosequencing and related them to cytomegalovirus serostatus. The study was designed to test whether signatures of past pathogen exposure could be identified by cataloging public T cell receptors. About 330 gigabases of sequencing data and approximately 91 million unique TCR sequences made up an early release that covered approximately 650 HLA-typed donors. A later genetic analysis took genome-wide SNP genotypes for about three fifths of the roughly 700 donors and used that subset as a discovery cohort.

The cohort was made up of 666 healthy bone marrow donors. At the time of sampling, every cohort member was nominally healthy, though immune exposures that went unrecorded were likely present. The donor tested CMV seronegative, placing the donor among the 350 or so seronegative members of the cohort. Every donor gave a peripheral blood sample, and the peripheral blood mononuclear cells from that sample were used for TCR beta sequencing. Genomic DNA extraction from the blood cell samples was performed with the Qiagen DNeasy Blood Extraction Kit. Study-wide findings and limitations: The sequencing pipeline was judged likely to have produced a cluster of highly shared sequence variants as a technical artifact. In an earlier analysis of about 550 of the donors, most TCR beta V segments were observed in productive rearrangements about 87% or about 30% of the time, broadly matching IMGT annotations. Compared with the 666-donor mean, donors in an Asian-associated ancestry cluster had fewer N-insertions in productive TCRs, according to a later genetic analysis. The presence/absence analyses assumed that sequencing depth was roughly uniform across donors, and that assumption may not be true. A further reported finding was that TCR beta sequences accurately predicted the HLA-A and HLA-B alleles for most subjects in the first cohort. In a later analysis, several top co-occurrence clusters were reported to appear linked to parvovirus B19, influenza, CMV and Epstein-Barr virus. The cohort was sequenced for TCR beta chains only, and without alpha or paired-chain data the features that could be detected were limited. At a false discovery rate of 0.05, a later analysis linked under 20,000 TCR beta sequences to specific HLA alleles. Correlated functional status among segregating V segments might reflect linkage disequilibrium, but an unknown experimental factor could not be ruled out. The study listed 170 or so TCR beta chains as associated with cytomegalovirus. In a later genetic analysis, a missense DCLRE1C variant was associated with V-gene and J-gene trimming of TCR beta chains, and the association was replicated in an independent cohort. In a later analysis, most CMV-associated TCR beta chains were found to appear HLA-restricted, with HLA associations seemingly driven largely by CMV exposure. In vitro tests confirmed that a few of the cytomegalovirus-associated TCR beta chains recognize cytomegalovirus antigens. HLA typing was unavailable for some donors at each locus, so association tests used only the typed subset. The authors suggested that the approach could potentially be generalized to other disease states and immunological phenotypes. While some public TCRs were present in many individuals, most TCR sequences turned up only very rarely across donors. Assigning TCR associations to individual alleles was difficult when HLA alleles, especially DR and DQ, strongly co-occurred. Because counts were too low, seventeen rarely observed V segments, including chromosome 9 orphons, were excluded from the earlier analysis of 587 of the donors. A later analysis found that HLA-associated TCR beta chains were more clonally expanded and had lower generation probabilities than equally common non-associated chains. The classifier was reported to diagnose cytomegalovirus status with high specificity and sensitivity in both the original cohort and the validation cohort. The only immune exposure information available for the cohort was CMV serostatus. In a later analysis, TCR association rates were found to vary across HLA loci, with the most associated TCRs seen for DRB1 alleles and the fewest for HLA-C alleles. Some IMGT-functional V segments, including TRBV6-2 and TRBV6-3, could not be told apart with the 87-base-pair reads, so those segments were excluded.

The library was produced with the immunoSEQ multiplex PCR assay. A mixture of 60 forward primers for TCR Vbeta segments and 13 reverse primers for TCR Jbeta segments was used in the multiplex PCR. The CDR3 region of rearranged TCR beta genes was amplified from genomic DNA with a multiplex PCR assay. On the Illumina HiSeq System, the amplified TCR beta libraries were sequenced as 87-base-pair reads. Processing in the source paper ran as follows. A later analysis counted approximately 74 million unique TCR beta chains across the 650 to 800 repertoires, and around 12 million of these chains were shared by at least two donors. A nearest-neighbor algorithm error-corrected the raw reads and collapsed the reads into unique sequences, merging closely related sequences to remove PCR and sequencing errors. To assign V, D and J gene segments, CDR3 sequences were aligned to IMGT reference sequences. For a sequence to be retained, a match of at least six nucleotides to both a V gene segment and a J gene segment was required. Rearrangements were called productive when the CDR3 lacked stop codons and stayed in frame with V and J; all others were non-productive. CDR3 was defined according to IMGT convention as the region running from the second conserved V-encoded cysteine to the conserved J-encoded phenylalanine. In an earlier analysis of roughly 580 of the donors, sequences lacking an unambiguous match to a single V gene segment were excluded. In an earlier analysis of a few hundred of the donors, V segments were called functional above 56.7% productive rearrangements and were called segregating when the between-donor standard deviation exceeded 5%. A statistical classification framework was developed to diagnose cytomegalovirus status using the catalog of TCR beta chain sequences. In a later analysis, TCR nucleotide sequences were compared against IMGT/GENE-DB human TR gene sequences so that V and J genes could be assigned. The TCRdist pipeline was used in a later analysis to assign CDR3 sequences and most-parsimonious VDJ recombination scenarios. In a later analysis, each TCR beta chain was defined by its CDR3 amino acid sequence together with its V-gene family, and reads without a unique V-gene family were excluded. As a way to deal with suspected cross-contamination and a sequencing artifact, a later analysis dropped roughly 600 nucleotide sequences that were highly shared and had low generation probability. For each public chain, a later analysis derived a clonal expansion index from normalized ranks of inferred template counts within each repertoire. In a later analysis, generation probabilities were computed using a VDJ recombination model fitted to out-of-frame rearrangements, and the results were checked against IGoR. A later analysis scored TCR-TCR, TCR-HLA and TCR-CMV co-occurrence with hypergeometric tests, applying a repertoire-size bias correction to TCR pairs. To estimate false discovery rates, a later analysis permuted the HLA or CMV assignments 20 times. A later analysis grouped co-occurring TCRs with DBSCAN, adding TCRdist sequence similarity when clustering within HLA-allele-positive subsets. Repertoires with fewer than 30,000 or more than 120,000 public chains, plus five repertoires with anomalous nucleotide sharing, were excluded from co-occurrence clustering. Sourced from immuneACCESS, this table was stored by TCRdb with only in-frame sequences that have V and J called. A share of the clones is absent; for the studies checked, an unresolved V gene accounts for under half, and the remainder has no known explanation. V, J and clone size reflect that table, while D and trimming were determined from the DNA. The sample has some 200,000 clones on record, 82% of them singletons. The ten largest account for 1.5% to 2% of the sample.

This clone was recorded once. Its antigen remains unidentified. No base quality information exists; no much larger clone differs at one position. Distinct nucleotide sequences in the sample also encode this CDR3. Taken from the germline V gene (reference sequence), the CDR1 and CDR2 loops are MNHEY and SMNVEV. Including the terminal cysteine and phenylalanine, the CDR3 comprises 14 residues. Only the CDR3 DNA stays, 42 bases, in frame from base 1. Relative to germline, V is missing 6 bases and J is missing 3 bases, with 5 bases of the junction outside any gene match. The sequenced sample consisted of PBMCs. The TCR was taken from a woman between 18 and 29 years old in good health and CMV-seronegative. The chain was built from TRBV27 and TRBJ1-5; a stretch of 7 junction bases matches TRBD1. The CDR3 region: CASSLDRDNQPQHF. The sequenced DNA: TGTGCCAGCAGCCTCGACAGGGACAATCAGCCCCAGCATTTT.